This is a list of T cell receptor beta chains from one sample in a study of T cell repertoires in cytomegalovirus infection. TCRdb recomputed calls from the reads with MiXCR, one row per CDR3 protein. The table includes 100,000 or so distinct CDR3 sequences, roughly a quarter detected once. The specimen sequenced was CD8+ T cells from PBMCs. The receptors were gathered from a human donor in good health (CMV status not recorded). Some clones in this sample may be carry-over from other donors' samples. Each CDR3 is given with its conserved first and last residue. D genes are given only for firm matches. The size of a clone is reported for some rows only, either as once, few or many, or as a class for expanded clones.

>TRBV11-2|many|TRBJ2-1|NA
CASSSTLHPDEQFF
TGTGCCAGCAGCTCGACCCTGCACCCTGATGAGCAGTTCTTC
>TRBV7-9|few|TRBJ2-7|NA
CASRPTLLYEQYF
TGTGCCAGCAGACCGACCCTCCTGTACGAGCAGTACTTC
>TRBV7-2|many|TRBJ1-2|TRBD1
CASSLAGTGPSNYGYTF
TGTGCCAGCAGCTTAGCTGGGACAGGGCCCTCTAACTATGGCTACACCTTC
>TRBV12-5|NA|TRBJ2-7|NA
CASGPDSYEQYF
TGTGCTAGTGGCCCTGACAGCTACGAGCAGTACTTC
>TRBV13|NA|TRBJ1-2|TRBD1
CASSLDRGRGRNYGYTF
TGTGCCAGCAGCTTAGACAGGGGGCGCGGGCGTAACTATGGCTACACCTTC
>TRBV29-1|few|TRBJ1-1|NA
CSAVTGSEAFF
TGCAGCGCAGTGACAGGATCTGAAGCTTTCTTT
>TRBV12-3/TRBV12-4|NA|TRBJ1-6|NA
CASSKTGKRSPLHF
TGTGCCAGCAGCAAAACAGGGAAACGTTCACCCCTCCACTTT
>TRBV6-1|NA|TRBJ2-7|TRBD1
CASSALPYRDSTYEQYF
TGTGCCAGCAGTGCCCTCCCCTACCGGGACAGCACCTACGAGCAGTACTTC
>TRBV29-1|many|TRBJ2-1|NA
CSVEGGSDEQFF
TGCAGCGTTGAAGGGGGTTCGGATGAGCAGTTCTTC
>TRBV15|NA|TRBJ1-1|NA
CATSRGGANTEAFF
TGTGCCACCAGCAGAGGCGGGGCGAACACTGAAGCTTTCTTT
>TRBV12-3/TRBV12-4|many|TRBJ1-1|NA
CASSSQGPGQWNTEAFF
TGTGCCAGCAGTAGTCAGGGTCCGGGACAATGGAACACTGAAGCTTTCTTT
>TRBV28|few|TRBJ2-1|TRBD2
CASSQGLAEVNEQFF
TGTGCCAGCTCCCAGGGACTAGCTGAGGTCAATGAGCAGTTCTTC
>TRBV28|few|TRBJ2-3|NA
CASSWDGETSTDTQYF
TGTGCCAGCAGTTGGGACGGAGAAACTAGCACAGATACGCAGTATTTT
>TRBV27|NA|TRBJ2-1|TRBD2
CASRNSGTSMGNEQFF
TGTGCCAGCAGGAACTCCGGGACTAGTATGGGCAATGAGCAGTTCTTC
>TRBV7-8|many|TRBJ2-7|TRBD2
CASSSGTSGNEQYF
TGTGCCAGCAGCTCCGGGACTAGCGGGAACGAGCAGTACTTC
>TRBV5-5|NA|TRBJ2-3|NA
CASSLLPGLTSTDTQYF
TGTGCCAGCAGCTTGTTACCCGGACTTACTAGCACAGATACGCAGTATTTT
>TRBV7-9|few|TRBJ2-7|NA
CASSSADEQYF
TGTGCCAGCAGCTCCGCGGATGAGCAGTACTTC
>TRBV5-4|NA|TRBJ1-2|NA
CASSFGIVNTF
TGTGCCAGCAGCTTCGGGATAGTAAACACCTTC
>TRBV7-8|many|TRBJ2-7|NA
CASSTRTHSYEQYF
TGTGCCAGCAGCACCAGGACCCACTCCTACGAGCAGTACTTC
>TRBV12-3/TRBV12-4|NA|TRBJ2-2|NA
CACRQPNTGELFF
TGTGCCTGCCGACAGCCCAACACCGGGGAGCTGTTTTTT
>TRBV6-2/TRBV6-3|NA|TRBJ2-7|NA
CASSYSSSGSEQYF
TGTGCCAGCAGTTACTCTTCTTCAGGGAGCGAGCAGTACTTC
>TRBV7-6|NA|TRBJ1-4|NA
CASSPWTAVRVNTTNEKLFF
TGTGCCAGCAGCCCGTGGACAGCGGTTCGGGTGAATACAACTAATGAAAAACTGTTTTTT